The rows below give T cell receptor beta chains drawn from one sample of a study of tumor-infiltrating lymphocytes in primary liver carcinoma. TCRdb re-called the multiplex PCR reads with MiXCR, one entry per CDR3 protein. The sample holds 180,000 or so distinct CDR3 sequences, about 60% seen once. The sequencing sample was made of peripheral blood. Receptor source: a man aged 40-50 years with primary liver carcinoma and hepatitis B virus infection. Each CDR3 is given with its conserved first and last residue. Fields, in order: J gene, V gene, clone size, D gene, CDR3 protein, CDR3 DNA. The D gene is left open where the match is weak. Clone size appears in some rows only: once, few, many, or a class for an expanded clone.

>TRBJ1-5|TRBV6-5|.|.
CASRNREGQPQHF
TGTGCCAGCAGAAACAGGGAAGGTCAGCCCCAGCATTTT
>TRBJ2-7|TRBV11-2|.|.
CASSTGAVSYEQYF
TGTGCCAGCAGCACGGGGGCAGTGTCCTACGAGCAGTACTTC
>TRBJ1-3|TRBV12-3/TRBV12-4|.|.
CASTQDGNTIYF
TGTGCCAGCACCCAAGATGGAAACACCATATATTTT
>TRBJ2-1|TRBV6-1|.|.
CASSLGSDNEQFF
TGTGCCAGCAGCCTAGGAAGCGACAATGAGCAGTTCTTC
>TRBJ2-2|TRBV30|few|.
CACRSTNTGELFF
TGTGCCTGCCGGTCCACTAACACCGGGGAGCTGTTTTTT
>TRBJ2-7|TRBV10-3|.|TRBD1
CAIMGQAYEQYF
TGTGCCATCATGGGACAGGCCTACGAGCAGTACTTC
>TRBJ2-7|TRBV5-1|.|TRBD1
CASSLGQGHEQYF
TGCGCCAGCAGCTTGGGACAGGGCCACGAGCAGTACTTC
>TRBJ2-1|TRBV11-2|.|.
CASTLSGGYEQFF
TGTGCCAGCACCCTAAGCGGTGGATATGAGCAGTTCTTC
>TRBJ2-1|TRBV11-2|.|.
CASTYRVEQFF
TGTGCCAGCACTTACCGTGTTGAGCAGTTCTTC
>TRBJ2-5|TRBV7-9|.|.
CASSPRQGSRETQYF
TGTGCCAGCAGCCCTCGCCAGGGTAGTAGAGAGACCCAGTACTTC